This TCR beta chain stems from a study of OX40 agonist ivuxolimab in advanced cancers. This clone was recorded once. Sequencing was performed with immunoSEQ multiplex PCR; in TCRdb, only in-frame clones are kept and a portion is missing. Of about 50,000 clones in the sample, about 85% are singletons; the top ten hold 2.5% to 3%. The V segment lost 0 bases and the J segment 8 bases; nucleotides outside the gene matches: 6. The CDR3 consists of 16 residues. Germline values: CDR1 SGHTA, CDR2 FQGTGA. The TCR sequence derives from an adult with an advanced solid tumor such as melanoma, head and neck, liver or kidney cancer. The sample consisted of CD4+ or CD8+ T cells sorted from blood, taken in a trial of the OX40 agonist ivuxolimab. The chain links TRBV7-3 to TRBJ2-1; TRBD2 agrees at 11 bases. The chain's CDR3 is CASSLTGSGGAHEQFF. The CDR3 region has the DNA TGTGCCAGCAGCTTAACGGGTAGCGGGGGGGCCCATGAGCAGTTCTTC. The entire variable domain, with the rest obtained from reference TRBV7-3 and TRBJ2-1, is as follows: GAGVSQTPSNKVTEKGKYVELRCDPISGHTALYWYRQSLGQGPEFLIYFQGTGAADDSGLPNDRFFAVRPEGSVSTLKIQRTERGDSAVYLCASSLTGSGGAHEQFFGPGTRLTVL.